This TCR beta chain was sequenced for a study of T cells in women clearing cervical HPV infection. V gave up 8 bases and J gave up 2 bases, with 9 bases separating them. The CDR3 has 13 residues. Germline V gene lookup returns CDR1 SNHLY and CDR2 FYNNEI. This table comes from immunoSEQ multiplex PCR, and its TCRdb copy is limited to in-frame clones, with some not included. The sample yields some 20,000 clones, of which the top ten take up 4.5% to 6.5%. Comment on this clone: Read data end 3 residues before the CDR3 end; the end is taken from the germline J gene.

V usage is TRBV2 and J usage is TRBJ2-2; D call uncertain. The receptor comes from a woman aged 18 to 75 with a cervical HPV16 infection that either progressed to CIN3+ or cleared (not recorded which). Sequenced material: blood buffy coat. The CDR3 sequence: CASRFNNTGELFF. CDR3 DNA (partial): TGTGCCAGCCGTTTTAATAACACCGGGGAG.